These 32 T cell receptor beta chains were sequenced from one sample in a study of neoadjuvant anti-PD-1 for oral cavity cancer. Noted time point: after neoadjuvant nivolumab, at surgical resection. The data were produced by immunoSEQ multiplex PCR, yet TCRdb's version contains in-frame clones alone and is incomplete. The sample has about 42,000 clones, 77% seen once. The sample here was PBMCs, taken after nivolumab (anti-PD-1) treatment. The receptors here all came from a person aged 35 to 85 with oral cavity squamous cell carcinoma.

This chain uses TRBV5-1 with TRBJ2-7; D uncertain. The CDR3 extends over 14 amino acids. V lost 5 bases, J lost 1 base, and 13 bases lay in between. Germline V lookup: CDR1 SGHRS, CDR2 YFSETQ. CDR3 sequence: CASSRPDPSYEQYF. Written as DNA, the CDR3 is TGCGCCAGCAGTAGACCGGATCCGTCCTACGAGCAGTACTTC. The full variable domain, with the rest looked up from reference TRBV5-1 and TRBJ2-7, is KAGVTQTPRYLIKTRGQQVTLSCSPISGHRSVSWYQQTPGQGLQFLFEYFSETQRNKGNFPGRFSGRQFSNSRSEMNVSTLELGDSALYLCASSRPDPSYEQYFGPGTRLTVT.

The V call is TRBV7-6, the J call TRBJ2-7; D is possibly TRBD1 (5 bases). This CDR3 comprises 14 residues. Trimming left V 5 bases short and J 0 bases short, with 11 bases between. CDR1 is SGHVS and CDR2 is FNYEAQ in the germline V gene. CDR3 DNA: TGTGCCAGCAGCGTGACAGCCAACTCCTACGAGCAGTACTTC. Residues: CASSVTANSYEQYF. Drawing the rest from reference TRBV7-6 and TRBJ2-7, the complete variable domain is GAGVSQSPRYKVTKRGQDVALRCDPISGHVSLYWYRQALGQGPEFLTYFNYEAQQDKSGLPNDRFSAERPEGSISTLTIQRTEQRDSAMYRCASSVTANSYEQYFGPGTRLTVT.

This chain connects TRBV5-1 to TRBJ1-5, with TRBD1 matching 7 bases. J was trimmed by 2 bases and V by 1 base; bases with no gene match: 3. Germline V gene sequence: CDR1 SGHRS, CDR2 YFSETQ. The CDR3 has 15 residues. The chain's CDR3 is CASSLTGDGNQPQHF. The CDR3 bases are TGCGCCAGCAGCTTGACAGGGGATGGCAATCAGCCCCAGCATTTT.

The rearrangement uses TRBV7-2 and TRBJ1-5, with D perhaps matching TRBD1 (6 bases). The CDR3 has 15 residues. Germline V gene sequence: CDR1 SGHTA, CDR2 FQGNSA. Trimming shortened V by 6 bases and J by 1 base, and 13 bases separated the two germline ends. The DNA of the CDR3 is TGTGCCAGCAGTAGACAGGTAACGAGCAATCAGCCCCAGCATTTT. It specifies CASSRQVTSNQPQHF. Full variable domain (rest looked up from reference TRBV7-2 and TRBJ1-5): GAGVSQSPSNKVTEKGKDVELRCDPISGHTALYWYRQSLGQGLEFLIYFQGNSAPDKSGLPSDRFSAERTGGSVSTLTIQRTQQEDSAVYLCASSRQVTSNQPQHFGDGTRLSIL.

The chain combines TRBV5-6 with TRBJ1-2; D is undetermined. The ends were cut back, 1 base at V and 5 bases at J, with 12 bases in the middle. The CDR3 loop spans 14 amino acids. Germline CDR1 reads SGHDT; CDR2 reads YYEEEE. The CDR3 here is CASSLWQVRYGYTF. The CDR3 DNA follows: TGTGCCAGCAGCTTGTGGCAGGTCCGATATGGCTACACCTTC.

This rearrangement joins TRBV27 to TRBJ2-3; 11 positions match TRBD1. V lost 3 bases, J lost 4 bases, and 6 bases stayed unmatched. Germline CDR1 reads MNHEY; CDR2 reads SMNVEV (reference sequence). The length of the CDR3 is 16 residues. DNA for the CDR3: TGTGCCAGCAGTTTGACTCCGGGACAGGGGGCAGATACGCAGTATTTT. Protein sequence: CASSLTPGQGADTQYF.

V is TRBV29-1 and J is TRBJ1-2; TRBD1 is a possible D gene (6 bases). The CDR3 is 16 residues long. V lost 0 bases, J lost 8 bases, and 22 bases lay in between. The germline V gene has CDR1 SQVTM and CDR2 ANQGSEA. The CDR3 loop reads CSVEDSQGPDVGGYTF. CDR3 DNA: TGCAGCGTTGAAGATAGCCAGGGGCCGGACGTAGGGGGCTACACCTTC.

The chain has TRBV10-3 and TRBJ2-7, with D possibly matching TRBD2 (5 bases). V was cut by 0 bases and J by 2 bases, with 17 bases left in between. Germline V gene lookup returns CDR1 ENHRY and CDR2 SYGVKD. The CDR3 length is 17 residues. The CDR3 region has the DNA TGTGCCATCAGTGAGTCGATCGGGATAGGCGGAACCTACGAGCAGTACTTC. Translating it yields CAISESIGIGGTYEQYF.

In this sample, this clone turned up once. The chain links TRBV5-1 to TRBJ1-6; 8 nucleotides line up with TRBD1. The CDR3 runs to 15 residues. Germline V gives CDR1 SGHRS, CDR2 YFSETQ. V lost 0 bases, J lost 5 bases, and 1 base stayed unmatched. The CDR3 is CASSLAGGDNSPLHF. The CDR3 DNA is TGCGCCAGCAGCTTGGCAGGGGGCGATAATTCACCCCTCCACTTT. The full variable domain, rest sourced from reference TRBV5-1 and TRBJ1-6, is KAGVTQTPRYLIKTRGQQVTLSCSPISGHRSVSWYQQTPGQGLQFLFEYFSETQRNKGNFPGRFSGRQFSNSRSEMNVSTLELGDSALYLCASSLAGGDNSPLHFGNGTRLTVT.

The chain has TRBV5-1 and TRBJ1-1; a weak D match, TRBD1 (6 bases). Per germline, CDR1 SGHRS and CDR2 YFSETQ. Trimming shortened V by 1 base and J by 0 bases, and 7 bases separated the two germline ends. The CDR3 spans 14 residues. CDR3 DNA: TGCGCCAGCAGCTTGACAGGGTTGAACACTGAAGCTTTCTTT. Translated, it gives CASSLTGLNTEAFF.

This chain uses TRBV7-9 with TRBJ1-2; 9 positions match TRBD1. The length of the CDR3 is 16 residues. Germline V gene data show CDR1 as SEHNR and CDR2 as FQNEAQ (reference sequence). V lost 5 bases to trimming and J lost 4 bases; unmatched junction nucleotides: 11. The CDR3 reads CASSTWTGEHLYGYTF. CDR3 coding DNA: TGTGCCAGCAGCACCTGGACAGGGGAACACCTCTATGGCTACACCTTC.

This clone turned up a few times. The J gene is TRBJ2-3, the V gene TRBV7-9; D may be TRBD2 (6 bases). Trimming shortened V by 5 bases and J by 1 base, and 13 bases separated the two germline ends. The CDR3 consists of 15 residues. The V gene's germline CDR1 is SEHNR and CDR2 FQNEAQ (reference sequence). CDR3 loop: CASSLLASGTDTQYF. Here the CDR3 DNA reads TGTGCCAGCAGCCTACTAGCAAGTGGCACAGATACGCAGTATTTT.

The J gene is TRBJ2-6, the V gene TRBV11-2; the match to TRBD1 covers 8 bases. The CDR3 has 17 residues. Germline assignment: CDR1 SGHAT and CDR2 FQNNGV. The J segment lost 2 bases and the V segment lost 3 bases, leaving 6 bases of the junction unmatched. CDR3 bases: TGTGCCAGCAGCTTGATGCGGACAGGGCCTGGGGCCAACGTCCTGACTTTC. It yields the protein CASSLMRTGPGANVLTF.

The J gene is TRBJ2-5, the V gene TRBV14; D is perhaps TRBD1 or TRBD2 (5 bases each). There are 13 residues in the CDR3. Trimming left V 0 bases short and J 6 bases short, with 8 bases between. In germline, CDR1 is SGHDN, CDR2 FVKESK. The CDR3 sequence is CASSQDRGQTQYF. CDR3 DNA: TGTGCCAGCAGCCAAGATAGGGGACAGACCCAGTACTTC.

This clone was counted only a few times. The rearrangement links TRBV29-1 to TRBJ1-3, with D uncertain. V was trimmed by 6 bases and J by 3 bases, leaving 6 bases between them. Germline-derived CDR1 and CDR2 are SQVTM and ANQGSEA. CDR3 length: 11 amino acids. CDR3 region: CSVWGGNTIYF. The DNA for the CDR3 is TGCAGCGTATGGGGTGGAAACACCATATATTTT.

CDR3 sequence reads: CASSPGPRNTEAFF. The DNA of the CDR3 is TGTGCCAGCAGCCCCGGACCGCGGAACACTGAAGCTTTCTTT. This chain links TRBV9 with TRBJ1-1; D is unresolved. Germline V lookup: CDR1 SGDLS, CDR2 YYNGEE. This CDR3 has 14 amino acids. V lost 4 bases and J 1 base, leaving 11 bases between the germline ends.

The chain combines TRBV5-1 with TRBJ1-4, with D perhaps TRBD1 (6 bases). CDR1 and CDR2 (germline): SGHRS, YFSETQ. Deletions cut 1 base from V and 6 bases from J, with 10 bases between. CDR3 size: 14 residues. The CDR3 reads CASSLLGGDEKLFF. In DNA, the CDR3 is TGCGCCAGCAGCTTGTTAGGGGGGGATGAAAAACTGTTTTTT.

V and J are TRBV20-1 and TRBJ2-7; D uncertain. CDR1 DFQATT and CDR2 SNEGSKA come from the germline V gene (reference sequence). This CDR3 spans 11 amino acids. The V end was cut by 3 bases, the J end by 7 bases, with 10 bases between. As DNA, the CDR3 is TGCAGTGCTAGTGCGGTCGGGGAGCAGTACTTC. It codes for CSASAVGEQYF.

This clone was detected a few times. The chain combines TRBV21-1 with TRBJ1-2; the DNA was not compared with TRBD1, the D call given in the table. TRBV21-1 is labeled a pseudogene. The length of the CDR3 is 18 residues. The CDR3 is CASNLFGRAYLLNYGYTF. The DNA of the CDR3 is TGTGCCAGCAACCTCTTTGGCAGGGCCTACTTACTCAACTATGGCTACACCTTC.

The chain joins TRBV29-1 to TRBJ2-1; D ambiguous. This CDR3 is 15 amino acids long. The germline V and J ends were trimmed by 1 base and 0 bases, with 10 bases remaining between them. The V gene's germline CDR1 is SQVTM and CDR2 ANQGSEA. This chain's CDR3 is CSVEGDIYSYNEQFF. CDR3 DNA: TGCAGCGTTGAAGGAGACATCTACTCCTACAATGAGCAGTTCTTC.

The CDR3 sequence is CASGVQALGGYGYTF. As DNA, the CDR3 is TGTGCCAGCGGGGTACAGGCCCTCGGGGGCTATGGCTACACCTTC. The chain links TRBV27 to TRBJ1-2; maybe TRBD1 (5 bases). Trimming removed 8 bases from V and 4 bases from J, with 20 bases in between. Germline V gene sequence: CDR1 MNHEY, CDR2 SMNVEV (reference sequence). The CDR3 is 15 amino acids.

The rearrangement uses TRBV6-4 and TRBJ1-6; D may be TRBD1 (5 bases). Between the trimmed V and J ends, which lost 9 bases and 7 bases, there was a span of 13 bases. The CDR3 length is 13 residues. Germline CDR1 MRHNA, CDR2 SNTAGT. The DNA of the CDR3 is TGTGCCAGTTCGGAAGGGGACAATTCACCCCTCCACTTT. This sequence encodes CASSEGDNSPLHF.

The chain is built from TRBV14 and TRBJ1-6; the D is unclear. Germline V gene data show CDR1 as SGHDN and CDR2 as FVKESK. This CDR3 has 15 residues. Trimming pared 1 base from V and 7 bases from J, leaving 11 bases between. CDR3 nucleotides: TGTGCCAGCAGCCAAGTGGCGGCATCAAATTCACCCCTCCACTTT. Its protein product is CASSQVAASNSPLHF.

This chain connects TRBV7-8 to TRBJ2-4, with D hard to call. V gave up 1 base and J gave up 5 bases, with 6 bases separating them. Per the germline V gene, CDR1 is SGHVS and CDR2 is FQNEAQ. This CDR3 contains 13 residues. CDR3 nucleotide sequence: TGTGCCAGCAGCTTAGGCCTAGAAAACATTCAGTACTTC. Encoded protein: CASSLGLENIQYF.

The rearrangement links TRBV5-6 to TRBJ1-1; tentative D call: TRBD1 (5 bases). Germline V gene data show CDR1 as SGHDT and CDR2 as YYEEEE. The CDR3 runs to 14 residues. The V end was cut by 0 bases, the J end by 3 bases, with 9 bases between. The CDR3 reads CASSLGAGYTEAFF. CDR3 nucleotides: TGTGCCAGCAGCTTGGGGGCAGGGTACACTGAAGCTTTCTTT.

The chain links TRBV27 to TRBJ2-3; the D is unclear. Germline CDR1 reads MNHEY; CDR2 reads SMNVEV (reference sequence). V lost 4 bases and J lost 6, with 14 bases in between. This CDR3 is 14 amino acids long. The DNA of the CDR3 is TGTGCCAGCAGTTACCTAGAACCAGCGGATACGCAGTATTTT. Amino acid sequence: CASSYLEPADTQYF.

CDR3 residues: CASEPGQGLGLGYEKLFF. DNA of the CDR3: TGTGCCAGCGAACCGGGACAGGGCCTTGGGTTAGGCTATGAAAAACTGTTTTTT. The V gene is TRBV7-8, the J gene TRBJ1-4; 9 bases match TRBD1. The CDR3 has 18 residues. Germline assignment: CDR1 SGHVS and CDR2 FQNEAQ. The V and J ends lost 8 bases and 6 bases, in that order; junction bases with no gene match: 19.

This chain links TRBV28 with TRBJ2-1; D is possibly TRBD2 (6 bases). Between the trimmed V and J ends, which lost 3 bases and 1 base, there was a span of 19 bases. Germline loops: CDR1 MDHEN, CDR2 SYDVKM. This CDR3 has 18 residues. The CDR3 is CASSFLSPSGLSYNEQFF. Written as DNA, the CDR3 is TGTGCCAGCAGTTTCCTTTCTCCGAGCGGGCTTTCCTACAATGAGCAGTTCTTC.

This clone was counted between two and nine times. This sequence joins TRBV7-8 and TRBJ2-2; weak D call: TRBD1 (5 bases). CDR3 length equals 14 residues. In germline, CDR1 is SGHVS, CDR2 FQNEAQ. V was cut by 2 bases and J by 7 bases, with 11 bases left in between. The CDR3 sequence is CASSLRTRVGELFF. The CDR3 nucleotides read TGTGCCAGCAGCTTACGAACCAGGGTCGGGGAGCTGTTTTTT.

This clone was counted a single time. CDR3 residues: CASRLKVTLYTEAFF. As DNA, the CDR3 is TGTGCCAGCAGGCTTAAGGTCACCTTATACACTGAAGCTTTCTTT. The chain has TRBV28 and TRBJ1-1; D uncertain. CDR1 is MDHEN and CDR2 is SYDVKM in the germline V gene. V lost 6 bases and J lost 3, with 17 bases in between. The CDR3 extends over 15 amino acids.

Details on this clone: One end of the junction is discordant with germline, which a read error may explain. V and J are TRBV5-8 and TRBJ1-2; D is unclear. CDR1 SGHTS and CDR2 YDEGEE come from the germline V gene. This CDR3 has 13 amino acids. The CDR3 DNA follows: TGTGCCAGCAGCTCGACGTATAACTCTGGCTACACCTTC. Translated: CASSSTYNSGYTF.

This clone has a handful of counts. CDR3 coding DNA: TGTGCCAGCGGGAATGGGGGGACAGGGGTGGGCAACTATGGCTACACCTTC. Amino acid sequence: CASGNGGTGVGNYGYTF. This chain uses TRBV19 with TRBJ1-2; TRBD1 aligns across 10 bases. This CDR3 has 17 amino acids. Germline V lookup: CDR1 LNHDA, CDR2 SQIVND (reference sequence). V dropped 9 bases and J dropped 2; count of bases not matched to a gene: 15.